The T cell receptor beta chain described here comes from a study of T cells after yellow fever vaccination. In the study overall: SMART-Seq v4 Ultra Low Input handled preparation of low-cell-number fractions.

Germline loops: CDR1 MNHEY, CDR2 SVGEGT. The CDR3 is made up of 12 amino acids. With 4 bases removed from V and 7 bases from J, the gap between germline ends came to 10 bases. TCR cDNA, made by 5'RACE template switching, carried an added universal primer site and UMIs. TCRdb processed the 5' RACE reads anew with MiXCR; each CDR3 protein has one entry. The sample holds about 170,000 distinct CDR3 sequences, about 6.2% seen once. The specimen was CD4+ T cells sorted from PBMCs, collected on the day of the first yellow fever vaccination. The sequence was obtained from a man younger than 30 who received the YFV17D yellow fever vaccine. The chain carries TRBV6-2 or TRBV6-3 and TRBJ1-1; D is perhaps TRBD1 (6 bases). The CDR3: CASSWGAGEAFF. CDR3 DNA sequence: TGTGCCAGCAGTTGGGGGGCCGGTGAAGCTTTCTTT.